This TCR beta chain was captured in a study of T cell responses to AZD1222 COVID-19 vaccine (dated by TCRdb to 2020 to 2022). Turning to the overall study: A total of 230 or so trial participants underwent TCR sequencing, of whom 207 received two doses of AZD1222 and about 25 received two doses of the MenACWY control vaccine. Trial participants were enrolled by age into subgroups of 18-55, 56-69 and 70-plus years, and roughly 160, 29 and 62 TCR-sequenced participants, respectively, were included in these subgroups.

From the germline V gene, CDR1 is SGHTA and CDR2 is FQGTGA. The CDR3 measures 13 amino acids from cysteine to phenylalanine. Only CDR3 DNA is held: 39 bases, read in frame from base 1. The trim is 5 bases for V and 5 bases for J, with a gap of 12 bases between the germline ends. Comments on this clone: Its antigen remains unidentified. The sample holds no much larger clone one base away, and base qualities are not on file.

The CDR3 regions of human TCRbeta chains were analyzed by immunosequencing. Processing in the source paper ran as follows. TCRs in the repertoires were compared against a reference library of SARS-CoV-2-specific TCRs that had been generated with the MIRA antigen-specificity platform. Breadth was defined as the fraction of unique TCRs that were SARS-CoV-2-associated, and depth was defined as the fraction of total T cells that were SARS-CoV-2-associated. Using the MIRA data, each spike-specific TCR was mapped to the spike region that the TCR reacts to and placed in a CD4 or CD8 class. Log10-transformed breadth and depth values were compared by one-way ANOVA with Sidak's multiple comparisons tests. TCRdb re-hosts the immuneACCESS table, in-frame sequences only. Its copies lack some clones; in the studies checked, an unresolved V gene accounts for under half of them, and the cause for the rest is not known. Clonal size and the V and J genes are those of that table, whereas D and trimming came from the DNA. Present in this sample are more than 95,000 clones, around 86% of which were seen just once. 3.3% of the sample goes to the ten largest clones.

According to the study, the label for this sample's time point signals: about 28 days (+/-7) after the second vaccine dose. The sample's treatment or condition label, in plain terms: meningococcal conjugate vaccine given as trial control. Vaccinee samples came from UK trials COV001 and COV002, including a single-blind randomized controlled phase 2/3 trial of AZD1222 (ChAdOx1 nCoV-19) in healthy adults. For TCRbeta chain sequencing, PBMC samples were collected from trial participants at day 0 and at day 28 after the second dose. The study at large found these results: Nearly half of unique spike-specific TCRs reportedly recognized epitopes outside regions mutated in the B.1.351 and B.1.1.7 variants. Because no samples from the day 14 peak response were available, repertoires could be characterized only after the peak T cell response. CD4 TCRs associated with the vaccine covered the entire spike protein, and the dominant responses were in regions 160-218 and 743-854. After two AZD1222 doses, both the breadth and the depth of spike-specific TCRs were significantly higher than at day 0 and than in MenACWY recipients. In the small 56-69-year group, the increase in depth fell short of significance, most likely because of low power. Conclusions about previously exposed vaccinees are limited because only five or six AZD1222 recipients were SARS-CoV-2 seropositive at baseline. Participants were mostly white British and included more females than males, and it was suggested by the authors that clonal diversity may have been underestimated.

Specimen: peripheral blood, collected 28 days after the second dose of the MenACWY control vaccine. The source of this sequence is an adult who received the MenACWY meningococcal vaccine as a control. Recombination linked TRBV7-3 to TRBJ2-5; the D gene is perhaps TRBD2, on 5 matching bases. The CDR3 in this case is CASSAGLSETQYF. The base sequence is TGTGCCAGCAGCGCCGGACTGTCGGAGACCCAGTACTTC. With the portions outside the CDR3 filled from the reference TRBV7-3 and TRBJ2-5 genes, the complete variable region becomes GAGVSQTPSNKVTEKGKYVELRCDPISGHTALYWYRQSLGQGPEFLIYFQGTGAADDSGLPNDRFFAVRPEGSVSTLKIQRTERGDSAVYLCASSAGLSETQYFGPGTRLLVL.